Listed below are T cell receptor beta chains from one sample, sequenced in a study of blood T cell repertoires in COVID-19. Measured with immunoSEQ multiplex PCR; TCRdb has only the in-frame clones, and not every one. The data show hundreds of thousands of clones, 87% seen once. The sample consisted of PBMCs or T cells enriched from blood (not recorded which). The receptors come from a woman between 40 and 50 years old who had recovered from COVID-19. Both conserved end residues are part of each CDR3. The order of the fields is V gene, clone size, D gene, J gene, CDR3 protein, CDR3 DNA. D genes are given only for firm matches. The listing skips clone size in some rows; elsewhere it reads once, few, many or a size class.

>TRBV27|.|.|TRBJ2-4
CASSLGALGNIQYF
TGTGCCAGCAGTTTGGGGGCCCTGGGAAACATTCAGTACTTC
>TRBV9|.|.|TRBJ1-2
CASSVAQGGGYTF
TGTGCCAGCAGCGTAGCCCAGGGTGGAGGCTACACCTTC
>TRBV4-1|.|TRBD1|TRBJ2-7
CASSQMTGGPYEQYF
TGCGCCAGCAGCCAGATGACAGGGGGCCCTTACGAGCAGTACTTC
>TRBV4-3|.|TRBD1|TRBJ2-3
CASSQYTAGQGVGDTQYF
TGCGCCAGCAGCCAGTATACGGCGGGACAGGGGGTTGGAGATACGCAGTATTTT
>TRBV7-8|.|TRBD1|TRBJ2-2
CASRLRTGTNTGELFF
TGTGCCAGCAGACTTCGGACAGGAACGAACACCGGGGAGCTGTTTTTT
>TRBV28|.|.|TRBJ1-5
CASSFPGVNQPQHF
TGTGCCAGCAGTTTCCCCGGGGTCAATCAGCCCCAGCATTTT
>TRBV10-3|.|.|TRBJ1-1
CAISESGGAYVGAFF
TGTGCCATCAGTGAGTCTGGGGGGGCGTACGTGGGAGCTTTCTTT
>TRBV28|.|TRBD1|TRBJ2-1
CASTRTGDYNEQFF
TGTGCCAGCACCAGGACAGGGGATTACAATGAGCAGTTCTTC
>TRBV28|.|.|TRBJ1-2
CASGRDYGYTF
TGTGCCAGCGGCAGGGACTATGGCTACACCTTC
>TRBV7-6|.|TRBD2|TRBJ2-1
CASSLVAGGPGEQFF
TGTGCCAGCAGCTTAGTAGCGGGAGGGCCCGGTGAGCAGTTCTTC
>TRBV27|once|TRBD1|TRBJ1-2
CASSLSITGTGINYGYTF
TGTGCCAGCAGTTTATCGATAACCGGGACAGGGATTAACTATGGCTACACCTTC
>TRBV7-3|.|.|TRBJ2-1
CASSYRTNQNNEQFF
TGTGCCAGCAGCTATCGGACTAACCAAAACAATGAGCAGTTCTTC
>TRBV9|.|.|TRBJ2-6
CASSLRTGANVLTF
TGTGCCAGCAGCTTGCGCACTGGGGCCAACGTCCTGACTTTC
>TRBV19|.|.|TRBJ1-1
CASSTGPGTQNTEAFF
TGTGCCAGTAGTACCGGTCCCGGGACACAGAACACTGAAGCTTTCTTT
>TRBV18|.|TRBD1|TRBJ1-2
CASSPTGQGNYGYTF
TGTGCCAGCTCACCGACCGGACAGGGGAACTATGGCTACACCTTC
>TRBV24-1|.|TRBD1|TRBJ1-2
CATSDPTGTPDDGYTF
TGTGCCACCAGTGATCCGACAGGGACACCCGATGATGGCTACACCTTC
>TRBV7-3|.|TRBD1|TRBJ2-1
CASSTAGQGGNEQFF
TGTGCCAGCAGCACGGCGGGACAGGGTGGCAATGAGCAGTTCTTC
>TRBV30|.|.|TRBJ1-2
CAWSSDVTDYGYTF
TGTGCCTGGAGTTCGGATGTGACAGACTATGGCTACACCTTC
>TRBV4-3|.|TRBD1|TRBJ1-2
CASSPQLGDRPNYGYTF
TGCGCCAGCAGCCCCCAACTCGGGGACAGACCCAACTATGGCTACACCTTC
>TRBV28|.|TRBD2|TRBJ2-7
CASRSRGRGMSYEQYF
TGTGCCAGCAGGTCTCGCGGGAGAGGGATGTCCTACGAGCAGTACTTC
>TRBV6-2/TRBV6-3|.|.|TRBJ2-1
CASSLGVAGNEQFF
TGTGCCAGCAGTTTGGGAGTAGCCGGGAATGAGCAGTTCTTC
>TRBV28|.|TRBD2|TRBJ2-1
CASSRLRGEGYNEQFF
TGTGCCAGCAGTCGACTACGGGGGGAAGGGTACAATGAGCAGTTCTTC
>TRBV2|.|TRBD1|TRBJ1-2
CASGKGGEGYGYTF
TGTGCCAGCGGAAAAGGGGGCGAAGGCTATGGCTACACCTTC
>TRBV5-1|.|TRBD1|TRBJ1-1
CASSLGTGLRFNTEAFF
TGCGCCAGCAGCTTGGGGACAGGGTTGAGGTTTAACACTGAAGCTTTCTTT
>TRBV15|.|.|TRBJ2-2
CATSRDLSRSSGELFF
TGTGCCACCAGCAGAGACTTAAGTCGGAGTTCCGGGGAGCTGTTTTTT
>TRBV27|.|.|TRBJ1-6
CASRPTRQPGNSPLHF
TGTGCCAGCAGACCCACCCGACAGCCCGGGAATTCACCCCTCCACTTT
>TRBV28|.|TRBD1|TRBJ1-4
CASSPSGQGFEKLFF
TGTGCCAGCAGTCCCTCCGGACAGGGGTTTGAAAAACTGTTTTTT
>TRBV7-9|.|TRBD1|TRBJ1-2
CASSLVRDSYGYTF
TGTGCCAGCAGCTTGGTCCGGGACAGCTATGGCTACACCTTC
>TRBV7-2|once|TRBD2|TRBJ2-3
CASSLDGRGDTQYF
TGTGCCAGCAGCTTAGACGGGAGGGGAGATACGCAGTATTTT
>TRBV2|.|TRBD2|TRBJ2-1
CASSRLADYNEQFF
TGTGCCAGCAGTAGACTAGCGGACTACAATGAGCAGTTCTTC
>TRBV28|.|TRBD1|TRBJ2-7
CASSFSRGSYEQYF
TGTGCCAGCAGTTTCTCCAGGGGGTCTTACGAGCAGTACTTC
>TRBV19|.|TRBD1|TRBJ1-5
CASSQPSTGGGPQHF
TGTGCCAGTAGTCAACCCTCGACAGGGGGGGGACCCCAGCATTTT
>TRBV4-1|once|.|TRBJ2-6
CASSQGLLLGGANVLTF
TGCGCCAGCAGCCAAGGACTCCTACTTGGGGGGGCCAACGTCCTGACTTTC
>TRBV6-5|.|.|TRBJ1-1
CASSPRTVNTEAFF
TGTGCCAGCAGCCCAAGGACAGTGAACACTGAAGCTTTCTTT
>TRBV12-3/TRBV12-4|.|.|TRBJ1-4
CASSPGEKLFF
TGTGCCAGCAGTCCTGGCGAAAAACTGTTTTTT
>TRBV11-1|.|.|TRBJ2-7
CASSLEGAAFDYEQYF
TGTGCCAGCAGCTTAGAAGGGGCAGCGTTCGACTACGAGCAGTACTTC
>TRBV6-5|.|TRBD2|TRBJ2-1
CASSYGGVNEQFF
TGTGCCAGCAGCTATGGGGGGGTCAATGAGCAGTTCTTC
>TRBV4-3|once|TRBD2|TRBJ2-3
CASSQKDRGTSGRAGDTQYF
TGCGCCAGCAGCCAAAAAGATCGGGGGACTAGCGGGAGGGCCGGAGATACGCAGTATTTT
>TRBV21-1|.|.|TRBJ2-2
CASSTFSTSGRAGNTGELFF
TGTGCCAGCAGCACGTTCTCGACTAGCGGGAGGGCCGGGAACACCGGGGAGCTGTTTTTT
>TRBV19|.|.|TRBJ1-5
CASSMWGEVGNQPQHF
TGTGCCAGTAGTATGTGGGGGGAAGTTGGCAATCAGCCCCAGCATTTT
>TRBV3-1/TRBV3-2|.|TRBD2|TRBJ2-7
CASSRERTSGSTYEQYF
TGTGCCAGCAGCCGGGAGCGGACTAGCGGGAGTACCTACGAGCAGTACTTC
>TRBV7-3|.|TRBD2|TRBJ2-1
CASGLAESSYNEQFF
TGTGCCAGCGGGCTAGCGGAGAGCTCCTACAATGAGCAGTTCTTC
>TRBV24-1|.|TRBD1|TRBJ2-2
CATSDSRTGGRTNTGELFF
TGTGCCACCAGTGATTCGAGGACAGGGGGCAGGACGAACACCGGGGAGCTGTTTTTT
>TRBV7-2|.|.|TRBJ2-1
CASSLGTLPTNEQFF
TGTGCCAGCAGCTTAGGGACACTTCCTACTAATGAGCAGTTCTTC
>TRBV15|.|.|TRBJ1-3
CATSLDAGIGNTIYF
TGTGCCACCAGCCTGGATGCAGGGATTGGGAACACCATATATTTT